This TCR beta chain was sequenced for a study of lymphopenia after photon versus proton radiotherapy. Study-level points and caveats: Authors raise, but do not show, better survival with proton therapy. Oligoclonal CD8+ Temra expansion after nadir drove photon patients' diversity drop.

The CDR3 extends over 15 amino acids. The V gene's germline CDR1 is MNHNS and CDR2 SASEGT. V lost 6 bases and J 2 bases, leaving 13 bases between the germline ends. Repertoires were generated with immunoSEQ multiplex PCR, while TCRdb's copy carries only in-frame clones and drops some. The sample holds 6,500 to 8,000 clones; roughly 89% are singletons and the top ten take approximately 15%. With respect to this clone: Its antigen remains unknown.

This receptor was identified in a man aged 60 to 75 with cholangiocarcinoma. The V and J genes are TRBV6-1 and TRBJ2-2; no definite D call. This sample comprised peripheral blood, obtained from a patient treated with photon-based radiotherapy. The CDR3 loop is CASRAGAINTGELFF. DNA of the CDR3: TGTGCCAGCAGGGCCGGAGCCATTAACACCGGGGAGCTGTTTTTT.